This entry lists 16 T cell receptor beta chains sequenced from one sample in a study of T cell responses to AZD1222 COVID-19 vaccine. TCRdb's copy holds only in-frame clones and misses some; the assay was immunoSEQ multiplex PCR. The sample has under 95,000 clones; roughly 90% are singletons. The material sequenced was peripheral blood, taken on day 0 of AZD1222 vaccination. The receptor source for this set is an adult in good health.

This clone is a singleton in its sample. V is TRBV15 and J is TRBJ2-1; D may be TRBD2 (6 bases). Germline CDR1 reads LNHNV; CDR2 reads YYDKDF (reference sequence). Trimming stripped 0 bases from V and 3 bases from J, with 9 bases between. This CDR3 region has 15 residues. The CDR3 DNA follows: TGTGCCACCAGCAGAGATGGGAGGAGCTACAATGAGCAGTTCTTC. Translation: CATSRDGRSYNEQFF.

V and J are TRBV5-5 and TRBJ1-2; no clear D gene. V was trimmed by 0 bases and J by 4 bases, leaving 16 bases between them. The germline gives CDR1 SGHKS, CDR2 YYEKEE (reference sequence). This CDR3 contains 16 residues. CDR3 coding DNA: TGTGCCAGCAGCTTGGGGTCCGGTGCATCGGGCTATGGCTACACCTTC. Its protein product is CASSLGSGASGYGYTF.

This chain uses TRBV7-9 with TRBJ2-5; TRBD2 matches at 7 bases. J was trimmed by 2 bases and V by 0 bases; bases with no gene match: 3. CDR1 and CDR2 from the germline V gene are SEHNR and FQNEAQ (reference sequence). This CDR3 is 15 amino acids long. This CDR3 is CASSLAAGRQETQYF. The CDR3 bases are TGTGCCAGCAGCTTAGCAGCGGGGCGGCAAGAGACCCAGTACTTC.

CDR3 sequence (DNA): TGTGCCAGCAGCCCACCGGGCGAGGGGGCTTTAATCCCCTATAATTCACCCCTCCACTTT. Translation: CASSPPGEGALIPYNSPLHF. The V and J genes are TRBV2 and TRBJ1-6; 7 positions agree with TRBD1. V was clipped by 6 bases and J by 2 bases; unmatched bases: 19. Germline CDR1 is SNHLY and CDR2 is FYNNEI. This CDR3 region has 20 residues.

The chain couples TRBV25-1 to TRBJ2-7; 11 bases line up with TRBD1. The J segment lost 4 bases and the V segment lost 6 bases, leaving 8 bases of the junction unmatched. From germline, CDR1 is MGHDK and CDR2 SYGVNS. CDR3 length equals 15 residues. The CDR3 region has the DNA TGTGCCAGCAGAGCCCTGGGGACAGGGGGGTACGAGCAGTACTTC. This translates into CASRALGTGGYEQYF.

V gene TRBV5-6 combines with J gene TRBJ1-1; D is unclear. The CDR3 extends over 13 amino acids. V gave up 1 base and J gave up 7 bases, with 11 bases separating them. Germline-derived CDR1 and CDR2 are SGHDT and YYEEEE. Written as DNA, the CDR3 is TGTGCCAGCAGCTTGTTCGGGAGGAGTGAAGCTTTCTTT. It translates to CASSLFGRSEAFF.

This chain connects TRBV18 to TRBJ2-7; 11 positions match TRBD1. J was trimmed by 7 bases and V by 8 bases; bases with no gene match: 10. Germline CDR1 KGHSH, CDR2 LQKENI. The CDR3 has 14 residues. As DNA, the CDR3 is TGTGCCAGCACAGAAGGACAGGGGGCGGGAGAGCAGTACTTC. Its protein product is CASTEGQGAGEQYF.

This CDR3 is CASSPDNSGNTIYF. DNA of the CDR3: TGTGCCAGCAGCCCGGACAACTCTGGAAACACCATATATTTT. The genes are TRBV5-5 and TRBJ1-3, with D maybe TRBD1 (5 bases). The V gene lost 4 bases and the J gene lost 0 bases, with 8 bases spanning the gap. The CDR3 spans 14 residues. Germline V CDR1 and CDR2: SGHKS, YYEKEE (reference sequence).

The rearrangement joins TRBV15 to TRBJ2-7, with D possibly TRBD2 on 5 matching bases. There are 14 residues in the CDR3. The V end lost 3 bases, the J end lost 3 bases, and 12 bases lay between the germline ends. The germline V gene encodes CDR1 LNHNV and CDR2 YYDKDF (reference sequence). CDR3 in amino acids: CATSRSPSNYEQYF. The CDR3 DNA reads as TGTGCCACCAGCAGGAGCCCTAGCAACTACGAGCAGTACTTC.

V usage is TRBV12-3 or TRBV12-4 and J usage is TRBJ1-2; maybe TRBD1 (5 bases). The CDR3 sequence is 13 residues long. Trimming removed 1 base from V and 5 bases from J, with 8 bases in between. This CDR3 is CASSLGGTYGYTF. CDR3 sequence (DNA): TGTGCCAGCAGTTTAGGGGGGACTTATGGCTACACCTTC.

This chain joins TRBV5-5 and TRBJ2-7, with D maybe TRBD2 (6 bases). This CDR3 comprises 17 residues. The V and J ends lost 0 bases and 2 bases respectively, with 18 bases between them. Germline V gene data show CDR1 as SGHKS and CDR2 as YYEKEE (reference sequence). DNA of the CDR3: TGTGCCAGCAGCTTGGCACTATCCGGGGGTCGTACCTACGAGCAGTACTTC. Translating gives CASSLALSGGRTYEQYF.

This rearrangement joins TRBV7-9 to TRBJ2-2, with D perhaps assigned TRBD1 or TRBD2 (5 bases each). Trimming removed 5 bases at V and 1 base at J, with 11 bases between. The CDR3 loop spans 15 amino acids. Germline lookup yields CDR1 SEHNR and CDR2 FQNEAQ (reference sequence). This CDR3 is CASSRDRRNTGELFF. The CDR3 nucleotides read TGTGCCAGCAGCCGGGACCGGAGGAACACCGGGGAGCTGTTTTTT. Together with reference TRBV7-9 and TRBJ2-2, the CDR3 gives the full variable domain: DTGVSQNPRHKITKRGQNVTFRCDPISEHNRLYWYRQTLGQGPEFLTYFQNEAQLEKSRLLSDRFSAERPKGSFSTLEIQRTEQGDSAMYLCASSRDRRNTGELFFGEGSRLTVL.

V is TRBV3-1 (or the pseudogene TRBV3-2) and J is TRBJ1-5; weak D call: TRBD1 (6 bases). From germline, CDR1 is LGHDT and CDR2 YNNKEL (reference sequence). The CDR3 contains 15 residues. Trimming left V 0 bases short and J 9 bases short, with 15 bases between. CDR3 residues: CASSQDGRGVWPQHF. DNA of the CDR3: TGTGCCAGCAGCCAAGATGGCAGGGGAGTATGGCCCCAGCATTTT.

The V call is TRBV4-3, the J call TRBJ1-2; D unresolved. Germline loops: CDR1 LGHNA, CDR2 YSLEER. V lost 6 bases, J lost 6 bases, and 29 bases lay in between. The CDR3 runs 18 residues. The CDR3 region is CASSPQHRTQSGNDGYTF. CDR3 nucleotide sequence: TGCGCCAGCAGTCCTCAACACCGTACACAGAGTGGGAACGATGGCTACACCTTC.

This sequence joins TRBV5-1 and TRBJ2-7; D might be TRBD2 (6 bases). Trimming shortened V by 5 bases and J by 6 bases, and 18 bases separated the two germline ends. The CDR3 covers 14 residues. Germline CDR1 SGHRS, CDR2 YFSETQ. Written as DNA, the CDR3 is TGCGCCAGCAGACTTGGGGGGAACTCGGTCGAGCAGTACTTC. It encodes CASRLGGNSVEQYF.

The J gene is TRBJ2-1, the V gene TRBV5-8; 8 bases map to TRBD2. This CDR3 has 15 amino acids. Germline V CDR1 and CDR2: SGHTS, YDEGEE. The V gene end was trimmed by 2 bases and the J gene end by 4 bases; junction bases not matched to a gene: 5. CDR3 in amino acids: CASSFAGGWYNEQFF. In nucleotides, the CDR3 is TGTGCCAGCAGCTTCGCGGGGGGCTGGTACAATGAGCAGTTCTTC. Supplemented by reference TRBV5-8 and TRBJ2-1, the full variable domain reads EAGVTQSPTHLIKTRGQQATLRCSPISGHTSVYWYQQALGLGLQFLLWYDEGEERNRGNFPPRFSGRQFPNYSSELNVNALELEDSALYLCASSFAGGWYNEQFFGPGTRLTVL.